This is a list of T cell receptor beta chains from one sample in a study of a mutant IDH1 vaccine in newly diagnosed glioma. These receptors have no identified antigens. Using immunoSEQ multiplex PCR, the repertoire was profiled, and TCRdb retains in-frame clones only, with some absent. The sample yields about 48,000 clones, approximately 79% seen once. The material sequenced was PBMCs, taken from a glioma patient whose treatment included an IDH1 peptide vaccine. The receptors originated from a middle-aged man with glioma. CDR3s include the opening cysteine and the closing phenylalanine or tryptophan. D genes are given only for firm matches. Clone size is not always given. Where it is, it says once, few, many or a class for expanded clones.

clone size	V gene	D gene	J gene	CDR3 DNA	CDR3 protein
-	TRBV5-6	-	TRBJ2-7	TGTGCCAGCAGCTTTGGCGGGGGCAAAAGGTACGAGCAGTACTTC	CASSFGGGKRYEQYF
-	TRBV10-2	TRBD1	TRBJ1-2	TGCGCCAGCAGGGCACCGGGACAGGGGGCCTATGGCTACACCTTC	CASRAPGQGAYGYTF
-	TRBV5-1	-	TRBJ1-4	TGCGCCAGCAGCTTGGTACAGGGCGGTGAAAAACTGTTTTTT	CASSLVQGGEKLFF
-	TRBV6-6	-	TRBJ1-3	TGTGCCAGCACCGCCGGGGGGGGAAACACCATATATTTT	CASTAGGGNTIYF
-	TRBV30	TRBD1	TRBJ2-2	TGTGCCTGGGGGCCCCCGGACAGGGCCTCCGGGGAGCTGTTTTTT	CAWGPPDRASGELFF
-	TRBV9	TRBD2	TRBJ2-2	TGTGCCAGCAGCGTACGGGCTAGCGGGGGCCTGAACACCGGGGAGCTGTTTTTT	CASSVRASGGLNTGELFF
-	TRBV4-2	TRBD1	TRBJ2-5	TGTGCCAGCAGCCAGGGATTGGGACAGTGGGGGGAGACCCAGTACTTC	CASSQGLGQWGETQYF
-	TRBV7-7	-	TRBJ2-1	TGTGCCAGCAGCTTAGATAGCGGAGGCCTCAATGAGCAGTTCTTC	CASSLDSGGLNEQFF
-	TRBV14	TRBD1	TRBJ2-7	TGTGCCAGCAGTTGGACAGGGTCTGGCGAGCAGTACTTC	CASSWTGSGEQYF
-	TRBV6-1	-	TRBJ2-3	TGTGCCAGCAGTGAGGGACCAGCGGATACGCAGTATTTT	CASSEGPADTQYF
-	TRBV6-1	-	TRBJ1-5	TGTGCCAGCAGGCATGCAGGGTCACCTCACCAGCATTTT	CASRHAGSPHQHF
-	TRBV30	-	TRBJ1-1	TGTGCCTGGGCGGGGGGTAGTTCGAACACTGAAGCTTTCTTT	CAWAGGSSNTEAFF
-	TRBV6-1	TRBD2	TRBJ2-3	TGTGCCAGCAGAACTAGCGGGGGGTCGACAGATACGCAGTATTTT	CASRTSGGSTDTQYF
-	TRBV14	TRBD1	TRBJ1-6	TGTGCCAGCAGCCCCCGGGGACAGGGACCCTATAATTCACCCCTCCACTTT	CASSPRGQGPYNSPLHF
-	TRBV7-9	-	TRBJ2-3	TGTGCCAGCAGCTTTCAGACTGTAGATACGCAGTATTTT	CASSFQTVDTQYF
-	TRBV6-1	-	TRBJ1-6	TGTGCCAGCAACTCCGCAGAGATATCACCCCTCCACTTT	CASNSAEISPLHF
-	TRBV2	-	TRBJ1-1	TGTGCCAGCAGTGACGGGGTGACGAACACTGAAGCTTTCTTT	CASSDGVTNTEAFF
-	TRBV5-1	-	TRBJ1-5	TGCGCCAGCAGCTTGGCTGGTCGTACGAATCAGCCCCAGCATTTT	CASSLAGRTNQPQHF
-	TRBV2	TRBD2	TRBJ2-1	TGTGCCAGCAGCGAGCGGGGGGGTTATAAAGAGCAGTTCTTC	CASSERGGYKEQFF
-	TRBV6-5	TRBD2	TRBJ2-3	TGTGCCAGCAGGCTAGCGGGGGGGCCCGCAGATACGCAGTATTTT	CASRLAGGPADTQYF
-	TRBV7-8	-	TRBJ1-5	TGTGCCAGCAGCTTAGGTAGGGTTGGGGAGCCCCAGCATTTT	CASSLGRVGEPQHF
few	TRBV27	-	TRBJ1-6	TGTGCCAGCAGTTTAACAGGGAGGTCCTATAATTCACCCCTCCACTTT	CASSLTGRSYNSPLHF